This T cell receptor beta chain appears in the sequencing data of a study of blood T cell repertoires in COVID-19. Study as a whole: Italy, Spain and the United States were the sources of the convalescent and acute COVID-19 samples.

Germline-derived CDR1 and CDR2 are SEHNR and FQNEAQ (reference sequence). This CDR3 is 13 amino acids long. V lost 2 bases to trimming and J lost 8 bases, with 7 bases between them. Authors' analysis steps: Reference gene primers were amplified, and this amplification served to estimate nucleated cell counts. Clones were sequenced by immunoSEQ multiplex PCR, and TCRdb holds only the in-frame ones, with some missing. V, J and clone size are taken as reported in that table, and D and trimming were inferred from the DNA itself. The data hold 150,000 to 200,000 clones, with 80% to 95% observed a single time.

Specimen: peripheral blood. V is TRBV7-9 and J is TRBJ1-6; D not resolved. This TCR came from a man aged 45-60 years with acute or convalescent COVID-19. The DNA of the CDR3 is TGTGCCAGCAGCTTAATCGGGGATTCACCCCTCCACTTT. Protein sequence: CASSLIGDSPLHF.